Reported below is one T cell receptor beta chain. PCR primers comprised 60 Vbeta and 13 Jbeta primers. Sequenced by immunoSEQ multiplex PCR; TCRdb stores in-frame clones only, minus some. The sample consists of 150,000 to 200,000 clones, 70% to 75% of them appearing once. The CDR3 contains 17 residues. The germline V gene encodes CDR1 SGHRS and CDR2 YFSETQ. The V end lost 0 bases, the J end lost 4 bases, and 14 bases lay between the germline ends. These data are taken from a study of cytomegalovirus exposure and HLA in healthy donors. The source is a man aged 18-30 years in good health and CMV-seropositive. V is TRBV5-1 and J is TRBJ2-6; no clear D gene. The source material was PBMCs. The DNA for the CDR3 is TGCGCCAGCAGCTTGGAAAATCAGGTGACAGGGGCCAACGTCCTGACTTTC. It specifies CASSLENQVTGANVLTF.